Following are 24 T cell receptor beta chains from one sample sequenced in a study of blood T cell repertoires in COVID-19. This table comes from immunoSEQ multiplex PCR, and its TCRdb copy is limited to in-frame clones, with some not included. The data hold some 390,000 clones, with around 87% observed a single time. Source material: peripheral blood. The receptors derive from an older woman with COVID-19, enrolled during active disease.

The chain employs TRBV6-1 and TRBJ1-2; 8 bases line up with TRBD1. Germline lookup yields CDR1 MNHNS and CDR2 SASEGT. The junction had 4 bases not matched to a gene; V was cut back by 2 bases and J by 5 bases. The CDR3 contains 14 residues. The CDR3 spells CASSEYRTGYGYTF. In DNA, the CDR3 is TGTGCCAGCAGTGAATATCGGACAGGGTATGGCTACACCTTC.

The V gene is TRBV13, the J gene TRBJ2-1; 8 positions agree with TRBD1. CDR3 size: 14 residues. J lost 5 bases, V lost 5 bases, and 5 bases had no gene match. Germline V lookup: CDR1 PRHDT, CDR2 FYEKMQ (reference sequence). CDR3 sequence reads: CASSEGQANNEQFF. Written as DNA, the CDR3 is TGTGCCAGCAGCGAGGGACAGGCTAACAATGAGCAGTTCTTC. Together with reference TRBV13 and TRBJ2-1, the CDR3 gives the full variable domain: AAGVIQSPRHLIKEKRETATLKCYPIPRHDTVYWYQQGPGQDPQFLISFYEKMQSDKGSIPDRFSAQQFSDYHSELNMSSLELGDSALYFCASSEGQANNEQFFGPGTRLTVL.

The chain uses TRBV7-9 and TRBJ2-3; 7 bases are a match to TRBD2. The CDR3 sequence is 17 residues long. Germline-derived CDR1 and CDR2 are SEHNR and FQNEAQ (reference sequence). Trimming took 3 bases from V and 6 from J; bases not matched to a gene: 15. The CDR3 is CASSFIAGRGKSDTQYF. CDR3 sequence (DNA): TGTGCCAGCAGCTTCATAGCGGGTAGGGGCAAAAGTGATACGCAGTATTTT.

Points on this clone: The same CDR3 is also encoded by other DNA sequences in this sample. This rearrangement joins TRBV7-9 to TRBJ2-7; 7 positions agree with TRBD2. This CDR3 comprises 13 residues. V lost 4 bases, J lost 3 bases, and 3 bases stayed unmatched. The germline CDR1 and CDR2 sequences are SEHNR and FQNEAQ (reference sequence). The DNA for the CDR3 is TGTGCCAGCAGCTCATCGGGGGGCTACGAGCAGTACTTC. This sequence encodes CASSSSGGYEQYF.

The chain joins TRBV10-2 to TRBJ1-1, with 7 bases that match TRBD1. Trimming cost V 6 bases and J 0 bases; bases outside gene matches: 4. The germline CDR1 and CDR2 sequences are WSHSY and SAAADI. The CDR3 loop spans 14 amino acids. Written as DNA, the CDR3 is TGCGCCAGCAGCACGGGACAGTTGAACACTGAAGCTTTCTTT. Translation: CASSTGQLNTEAFF.

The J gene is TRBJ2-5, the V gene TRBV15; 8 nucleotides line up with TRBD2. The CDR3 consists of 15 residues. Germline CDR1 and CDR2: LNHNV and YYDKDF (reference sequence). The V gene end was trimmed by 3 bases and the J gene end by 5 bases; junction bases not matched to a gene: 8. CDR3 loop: CATSRPGLGFETQYF. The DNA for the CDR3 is TGTGCCACCAGCAGGCCGGGACTAGGATTTGAGACCCAGTACTTC.

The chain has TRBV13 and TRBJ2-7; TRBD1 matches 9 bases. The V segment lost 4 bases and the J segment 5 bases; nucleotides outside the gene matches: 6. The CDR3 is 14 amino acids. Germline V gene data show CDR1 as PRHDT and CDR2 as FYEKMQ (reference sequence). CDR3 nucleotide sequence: TGTGCCAGCAGCTACGGACAGGGGAGACACGAGCAGTACTTC. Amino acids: CASSYGQGRHEQYF.

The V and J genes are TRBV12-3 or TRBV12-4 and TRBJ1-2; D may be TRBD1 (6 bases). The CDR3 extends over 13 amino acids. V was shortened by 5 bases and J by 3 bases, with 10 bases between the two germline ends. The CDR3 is CASSGQGYYGYTF. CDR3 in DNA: TGTGCCAGCAGTGGTCAGGGGTACTATGGCTACACCTTC.

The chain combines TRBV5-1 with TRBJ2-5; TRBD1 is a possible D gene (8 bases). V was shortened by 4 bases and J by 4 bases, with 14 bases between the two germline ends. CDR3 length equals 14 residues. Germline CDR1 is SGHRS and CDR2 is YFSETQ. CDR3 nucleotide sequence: TGCGCCAGCAGCGCACAGGGGGGGGGAGAGACCCAGTACTTC. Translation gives CASSAQGGGETQYF.

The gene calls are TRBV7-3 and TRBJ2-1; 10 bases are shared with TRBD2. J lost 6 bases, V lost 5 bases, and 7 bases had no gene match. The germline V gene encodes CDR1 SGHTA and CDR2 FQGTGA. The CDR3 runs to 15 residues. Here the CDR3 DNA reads TGTGCCAGCAGCCGTACCGGGACTAGCGCCAATGAGCAGTTCTTC. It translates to CASSRTGTSANEQFF. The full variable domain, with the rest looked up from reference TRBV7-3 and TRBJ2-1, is GAGVSQTPSNKVTEKGKYVELRCDPISGHTALYWYRQSLGQGPEFLIYFQGTGAADDSGLPNDRFFAVRPEGSVSTLKIQRTERGDSAVYLCASSRTGTSANEQFFGPGTRLTVL.

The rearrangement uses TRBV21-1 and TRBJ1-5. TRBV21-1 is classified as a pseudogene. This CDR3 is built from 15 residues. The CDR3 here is CASSPHFGSNQPQHF. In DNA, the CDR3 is TGTGCCAGCAGCCCCCATTTCGGGAGCAATCAGCCCCAGCATTTT.

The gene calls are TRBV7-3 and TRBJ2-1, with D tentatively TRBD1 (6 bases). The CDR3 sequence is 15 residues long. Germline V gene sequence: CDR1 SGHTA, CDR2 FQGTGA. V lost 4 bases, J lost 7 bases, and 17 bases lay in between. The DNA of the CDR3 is TGTGCCAGCAGCTATATGACAGGTTTCGGAAATGAGCAGTTCTTC. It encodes CASSYMTGFGNEQFF.

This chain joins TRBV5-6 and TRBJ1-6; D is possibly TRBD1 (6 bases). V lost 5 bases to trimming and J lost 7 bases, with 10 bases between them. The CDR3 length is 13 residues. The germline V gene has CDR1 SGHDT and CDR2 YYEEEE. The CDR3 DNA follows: TGTGCCAGCAGTCCGGACAGAAATTCACCCCTCCACTTT. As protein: CASSPDRNSPLHF.

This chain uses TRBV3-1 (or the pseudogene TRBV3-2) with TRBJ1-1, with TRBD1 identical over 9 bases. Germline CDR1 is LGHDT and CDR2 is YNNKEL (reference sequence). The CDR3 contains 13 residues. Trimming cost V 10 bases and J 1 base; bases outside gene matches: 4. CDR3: CATRGQGNTEAFF. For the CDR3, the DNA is TGTGCCACCCGGGGACAGGGGAACACTGAAGCTTTCTTT.

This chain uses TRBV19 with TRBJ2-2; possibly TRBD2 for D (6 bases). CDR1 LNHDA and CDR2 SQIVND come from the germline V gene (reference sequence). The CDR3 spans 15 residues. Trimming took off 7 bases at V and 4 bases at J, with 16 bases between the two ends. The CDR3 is CASTFPAGTTGELFF. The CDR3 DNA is TGTGCCAGTACTTTTCCCGCGGGGACCACCGGGGAGCTGTTTTTT.

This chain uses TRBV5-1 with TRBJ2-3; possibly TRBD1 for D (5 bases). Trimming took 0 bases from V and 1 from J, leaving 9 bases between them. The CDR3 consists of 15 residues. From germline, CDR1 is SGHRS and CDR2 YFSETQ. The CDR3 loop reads CASSLEGARTDTQYF. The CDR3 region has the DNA TGCGCCAGCAGCTTGGAAGGGGCCCGCACAGATACGCAGTATTTT.

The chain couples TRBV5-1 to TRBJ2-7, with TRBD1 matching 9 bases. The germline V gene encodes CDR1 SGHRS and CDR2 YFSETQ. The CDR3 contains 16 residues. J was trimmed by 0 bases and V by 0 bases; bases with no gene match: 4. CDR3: CASSLEWDRVSYEQYF. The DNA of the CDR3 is TGCGCCAGCAGCTTGGAATGGGACAGGGTCTCCTACGAGCAGTACTTC.

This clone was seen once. The CDR3 nucleotides read TGTGCCAGTAGTATTATGCGGGGGGTCTACAATGAGCAGTTCTTC. This codes for CASSIMRGVYNEQFF. The rearrangement joins TRBV19 to TRBJ2-1; 8 bases are shared with TRBD2. This CDR3 is 15 amino acids long. Germline lookup yields CDR1 LNHDA and CDR2 SQIVND (reference sequence). V lost 3 bases and J lost 3; bases outside the gene matches: 4.

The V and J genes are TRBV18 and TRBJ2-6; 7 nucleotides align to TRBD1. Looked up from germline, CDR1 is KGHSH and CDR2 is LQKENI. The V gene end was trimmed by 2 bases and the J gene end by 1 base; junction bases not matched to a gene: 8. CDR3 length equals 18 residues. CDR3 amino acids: CASSPTGTVLSGANVLTF. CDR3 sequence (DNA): TGTGCCAGCTCACCAACCGGGACAGTCTTATCTGGGGCCAACGTCCTGACTTTC.

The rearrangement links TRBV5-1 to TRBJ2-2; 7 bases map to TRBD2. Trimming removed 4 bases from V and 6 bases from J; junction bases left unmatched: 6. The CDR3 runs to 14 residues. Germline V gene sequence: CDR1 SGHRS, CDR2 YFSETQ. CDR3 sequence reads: CASSPTTSPGELFF. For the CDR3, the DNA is TGCGCCAGCAGCCCTACGACTAGCCCCGGGGAGCTGTTTTTT.

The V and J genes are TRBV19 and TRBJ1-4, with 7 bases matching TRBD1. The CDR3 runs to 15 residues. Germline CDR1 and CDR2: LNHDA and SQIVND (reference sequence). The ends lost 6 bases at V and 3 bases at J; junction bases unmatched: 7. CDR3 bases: TGTGCCAGTAGAATGACAGGGAGTCCTAATGAAAAACTGTTTTTT. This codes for CASRMTGSPNEKLFF.

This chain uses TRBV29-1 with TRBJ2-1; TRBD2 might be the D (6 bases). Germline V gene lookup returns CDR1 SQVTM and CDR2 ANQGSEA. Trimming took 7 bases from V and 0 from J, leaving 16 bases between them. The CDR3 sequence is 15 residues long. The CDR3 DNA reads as TGCAGCGGTACCGGGACTTCCAGCTCCTACAATGAGCAGTTCTTC. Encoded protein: CSGTGTSSSYNEQFF.

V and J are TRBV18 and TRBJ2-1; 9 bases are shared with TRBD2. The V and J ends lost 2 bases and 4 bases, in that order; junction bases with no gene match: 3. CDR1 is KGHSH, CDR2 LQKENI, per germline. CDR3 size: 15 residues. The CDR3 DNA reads TGTGCCAGCTCACCATCTAGCGGGGAATACAATGAGCAGTTCTTC. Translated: CASSPSSGEYNEQFF.

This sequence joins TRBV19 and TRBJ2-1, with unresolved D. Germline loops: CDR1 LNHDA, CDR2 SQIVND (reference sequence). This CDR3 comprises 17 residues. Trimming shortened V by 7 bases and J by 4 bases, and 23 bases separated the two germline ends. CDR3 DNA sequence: TGTGCCAGTACCAACGGTGGGCACTCTTCTCTTTACAATGAGCAGTTCTTC. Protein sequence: CASTNGGHSSLYNEQFF.